The next 9 T cell receptor beta chains were all read from a single sample in a study of T-cell memory formation after mild COVID-19. TCRdb reanalysed the 5' RACE reads using MiXCR and keeps one entry per CDR3 protein. The sample includes 200,000 to 300,000 distinct CDR3 sequences, 15% to 19% seen only once; the top ten take 2.1%. Input material: PBMCs or a T cell subset sorted from them (not recorded which). These receptors were collected from an adult woman who had mild COVID-19 (a few samples of this study predate the infection). Cell type and time point are not known.

This clonotype was counted between two and nine times. The chain has TRBV4-1 and TRBJ2-3, with D possibly being TRBD2 (6 bases). This CDR3 has 14 amino acids. Trimming took off 3 bases at V and 6 bases at J, with 13 bases between the two ends. Looked up from germline, CDR1 is MGHRA and CDR2 is YSYEKL. The CDR3 nucleotides are TGCGCCAGCAGCCAGAGCGGAGGGGTCGATACGCAGTATTTT. It codes for CASSQSGGVDTQYF.

CDR3 DNA: TGTGCCAGCAGCAAGAGGGTCGGACAGCCCCAGCATTTT. Translated, it gives CASSKRVGQPQHF. The chain combines TRBV9 with TRBJ1-5; no firm D call. From germline, CDR1 is SGDLS and CDR2 YYNGEE. Trimming shortened V by 4 bases and J by 7 bases, and 12 bases separated the two germline ends. The CDR3 extends over 13 amino acids.

This clonotype has more than one count but fewer than ten. The chain uses TRBV7-6 and TRBJ2-3, with 14 bases that match TRBD2. Trimming cost V 5 bases and J 3 bases; bases outside gene matches: 10. The V gene's germline CDR1 is SGHVS and CDR2 FNYEAQ. This CDR3 contains 18 residues. CDR3 sequence: CASSLLPRTSGRTDTQYF. CDR3 in DNA: TGTGCCAGCAGCCTTCTACCCAGGACTAGCGGGAGGACAGATACGCAGTATTTT.

The V and J genes are TRBV6-2 or TRBV6-3 and TRBJ1-4; D is unresolved. The germline CDR1 and CDR2 sequences are MNHEY and SVGEGT. The CDR3 spans 13 residues. V was clipped by 0 bases and J by 7 bases, with 6 bases between them. The CDR3 coding sequence is TGTGCCAGCAGTTACTCGGAGATTGAAAAACTGTTTTTT. The encoded protein is CASSYSEIEKLFF.

This clonotype was observed a few times. The rearrangement uses TRBV7-3 and TRBJ2-5, with D unclear. V lost 5 bases and J lost 3, with 10 bases in between. CDR3 length equals 13 residues. Germline loops: CDR1 SGHTA, CDR2 FQGTGA. The CDR3 reads CASSPSYKETQYF. The CDR3 bases are TGTGCCAGCAGCCCTTCCTATAAAGAGACCCAGTACTTC. The whole variable domain, filled in from reference TRBV7-3 and TRBJ2-5, reads GAGVSQTPSNKVTEKGKYVELRCDPISGHTALYWYRQSLGQGPEFLIYFQGTGAADDSGLPNDRFFAVRPEGSVSTLKIQRTERGDSAVYLCASSPSYKETQYFGPGTRLLVL.

V is TRBV7-9 and J is TRBJ1-2; D uncertain. The CDR3 length is 12 residues. Per the germline V gene, CDR1 is SEHNR and CDR2 is FQNEAQ (reference sequence). Trimming cost V 3 bases and J 1 base, with 3 bases left between them. The CDR3 DNA reads as TGTGCCAGCAGCTTCGTTAACTATGGCTACACCTTC. Translating it yields CASSFVNYGYTF.

At least ten counts were recorded for this clonotype. The chain joins TRBV18 to TRBJ2-1; D remains ambiguous. V lost 5 bases, J lost 5 bases, and 7 bases lay in between. The CDR3 spans 12 residues. The germline gives CDR1 KGHSH, CDR2 LQKENI. The CDR3 loop is CASSAVNNEQFF. CDR3 DNA sequence: TGTGCCAGCTCAGCGGTAAACAATGAGCAGTTCTTC.

This chain connects TRBV5-6 to TRBJ1-6; unclear D gene. CDR3 size: 14 residues. Germline assignment: CDR1 SGHDT and CDR2 YYEEEE. V lost 8 bases, J lost 2 bases, and 11 bases lay in between. The CDR3 loop is CASRNKAYNSPLHF. CDR3 in DNA: TGTGCCAGTCGGAATAAAGCCTATAATTCACCCCTCCACTTT. The full variable domain, completed using reference TRBV5-6 and TRBJ1-6, is DAGVTQSPTHLIKTRGQQVTLRCSPKSGHDTVSWYQQALGQGPQFIFQYYEEEERQRGNFPDRFSGHQFPNYSSELNVNALLLGDSALYLCASRNKAYNSPLHFGNGTRLTVT.

This clonotype showed up just a few times. CDR3 protein: CSARDQTRTATEAFF. The CDR3 DNA is TGCAGTGCTAGAGATCAGACCCGGACTGCGACTGAAGCTTTCTTT. The chain is built from TRBV20-1 and TRBJ1-1, with no clear D. CDR3 length equals 15 residues. Germline CDR1 is DFQATT and CDR2 is SNEGSKA (reference sequence). The V end was cut by 0 bases, the J end by 5 bases, with 16 bases between.